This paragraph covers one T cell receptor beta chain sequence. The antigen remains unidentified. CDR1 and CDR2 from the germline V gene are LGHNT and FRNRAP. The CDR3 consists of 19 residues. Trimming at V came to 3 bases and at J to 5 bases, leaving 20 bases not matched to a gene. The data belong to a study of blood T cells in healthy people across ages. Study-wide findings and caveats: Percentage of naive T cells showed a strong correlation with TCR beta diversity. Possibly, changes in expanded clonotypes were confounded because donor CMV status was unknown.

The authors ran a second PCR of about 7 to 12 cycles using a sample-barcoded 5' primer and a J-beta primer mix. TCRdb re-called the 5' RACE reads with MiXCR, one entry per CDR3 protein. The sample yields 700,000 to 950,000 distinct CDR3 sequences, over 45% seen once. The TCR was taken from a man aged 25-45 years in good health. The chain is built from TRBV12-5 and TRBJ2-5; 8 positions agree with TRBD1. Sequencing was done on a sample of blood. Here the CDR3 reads CASGFSTDRVRGYAETQYF. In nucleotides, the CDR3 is TGTGCTAGTGGTTTCTCTACGGACAGGGTTAGGGGGTATGCGGAGACCCAGTACTTC.